The 6 T cell receptor beta chains listed next were all sequenced from one sample in a study of beta chain features in type 1 diabetes (dated by TCRdb to the late 2010s). Findings and caveats that apply to the study as a whole: In all four CD4+ subsets, TCRB CDR3 length was moderately but significantly shorter in type 1 diabetes patients.

Library preparation employed the immunoSEQ multiplex PCR assay. All of the isolated RNA was reverse transcribed with the High Capacity cDNA Reverse Transcription Kit, so expressed TCRB transcripts were sequenced. TCRdb's version of the immuneACCESS table is confined to in-frame rearrangements and falls short of the full clone set. An unresolved V gene accounts for under half of the shortfall where checked; the remainder is of unknown origin. Within this sample are 400,000 or so clones, with around 9.6% of them counted one time only. The biggest ten clones account for roughly 0.6% of the sample. No antigen has been assigned to these receptors. Sequenced sample: central memory CD4+ T cells from blood. All receptors come from a man aged 25-45 years with type 1 diabetes.

V and J are TRBV28 and TRBJ2-3, with no clear D. The length of the CDR3 is 12 residues. CDR1 is MDHEN and CDR2 is SYDVKM in the germline V gene. The V gene lost 4 bases and the J gene lost 5 bases, with 7 bases spanning the gap. This CDR3 is CASSSYIDTQYF. The CDR3 DNA reads as TGTGCCAGCAGTTCCTACATAGATACGCAGTATTTT.

This clone was recorded a few times. The CDR3 is CASNGNRGQRQETQYF. CDR3 nucleotide sequence: TGTGCCAGCAATGGGAACCGGGGACAGAGGCAAGAGACCCAGTACTTC. The chain couples TRBV6-6 to TRBJ2-5; TRBD1 matches 7 bases. The V gene end was trimmed by 7 bases and the J gene end by 2 bases; junction bases not matched to a gene: 13. There are 16 residues in the CDR3. Germline V gene data show CDR1 as MNHNY and CDR2 as SVGAGI (reference sequence).

CDR3 DNA sequence: TGTGCCAGCAGCTTAGAACGGAACGAGCAGTACTTC. Translated, it gives CASSLERNEQYF. The chain uses TRBV7-2 and TRBJ2-7; D is ambiguous. V was shortened by 1 base and J by 5 bases, with 6 bases between the two germline ends. The CDR3 contains 12 residues. Per the germline V gene, CDR1 is SGHTA and CDR2 is FQGNSA.

This clone has at least ten counts. This sequence joins TRBV28 and TRBJ2-7, with D possibly being TRBD2 (5 bases). CDR3 length: 13 amino acids. Looked up from germline, CDR1 is MDHEN and CDR2 is SYDVKM. Trimming pared 5 bases from V and 5 bases from J, leaving 13 bases between. CDR3 nucleotides: TGTGCCAGCAGTCGGCTGTGGGGAGACGAGCAGTACTTC. It translates to CASSRLWGDEQYF.

V gene TRBV7-3 combines with J gene TRBJ2-7; D is possibly TRBD1 or TRBD2 (5 bases each). Trimming shortened V by 1 base and J by 0 bases, and 10 bases separated the two germline ends. The germline V gene encodes CDR1 SGHTA and CDR2 FQGTGA. CDR3 length: 15 residues. Here the CDR3 DNA reads TGTGCCAGCAGCTTAAATCCAGGGAGCTCCTACGAGCAGTACTTC. Translation: CASSLNPGSSYEQYF.

This clone was observed many times. This chain links TRBV29-1 with TRBJ1-5, with D uncertain. V lost 4 bases and J 6 bases, leaving 13 bases between the germline ends. Looked up from germline, CDR1 is SQVTM and CDR2 is ANQGSEA. This CDR3 has 13 residues. CDR3 in amino acids: CSVGDGYGQPQHF. DNA of the CDR3: TGCAGCGTTGGAGATGGGTATGGTCAGCCCCAGCATTTT.